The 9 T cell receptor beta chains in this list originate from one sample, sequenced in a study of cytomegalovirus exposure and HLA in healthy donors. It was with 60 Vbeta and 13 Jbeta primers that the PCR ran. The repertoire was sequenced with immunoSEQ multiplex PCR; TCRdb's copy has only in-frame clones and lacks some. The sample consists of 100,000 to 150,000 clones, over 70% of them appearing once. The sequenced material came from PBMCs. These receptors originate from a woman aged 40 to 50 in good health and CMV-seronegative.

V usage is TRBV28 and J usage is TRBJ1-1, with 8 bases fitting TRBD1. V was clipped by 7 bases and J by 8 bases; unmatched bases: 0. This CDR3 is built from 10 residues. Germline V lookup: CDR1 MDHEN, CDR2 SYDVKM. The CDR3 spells CASTGGEAFF. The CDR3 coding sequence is TGTGCCAGCACAGGGGGCGAAGCTTTCTTT.

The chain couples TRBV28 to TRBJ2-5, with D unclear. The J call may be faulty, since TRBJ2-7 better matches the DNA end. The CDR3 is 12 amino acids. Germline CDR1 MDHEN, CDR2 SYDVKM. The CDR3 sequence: CASSFLYYEQYF. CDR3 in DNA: TGTGCCAGCAGTTTTCTTTATTACGAGCAGTACTTC.

The CDR3 bases are TGTGCCAGCAGTTTAATTTTTTTGGGCGCTAGCGGGAGAACCGGGGAGCTGTTTTTT. As protein: CASSLIFLGASGRTGELFF. The V gene is TRBV28, the J gene TRBJ2-2; 10 positions match TRBD2. Germline V gene data show CDR1 as MDHEN and CDR2 as SYDVKM. This CDR3 contains 19 residues. V gave up 2 bases and J gave up 5 bases; unmatched junction bases: 14. The whole variable domain, filled in from reference TRBV28 and TRBJ2-2, reads DVKVTQSSRYLVKRTGEKVFLECVQDMDHENMFWYRQDPGLGLRLIYFSYDVKMKEKGDIPEGYSVSREKKERFSLILESASTNQTSMYLCASSLIFLGASGRTGELFFGEGSRLTVL.

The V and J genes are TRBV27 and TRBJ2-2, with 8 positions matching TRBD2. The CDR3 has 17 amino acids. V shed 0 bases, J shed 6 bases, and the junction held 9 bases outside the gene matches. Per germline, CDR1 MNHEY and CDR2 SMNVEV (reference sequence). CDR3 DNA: TGTGCCAGCAGTTTATCCCGAGCGGGAGCGGGTGCCGGGGAGCTGTTTTTT. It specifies CASSLSRAGAGAGELFF.

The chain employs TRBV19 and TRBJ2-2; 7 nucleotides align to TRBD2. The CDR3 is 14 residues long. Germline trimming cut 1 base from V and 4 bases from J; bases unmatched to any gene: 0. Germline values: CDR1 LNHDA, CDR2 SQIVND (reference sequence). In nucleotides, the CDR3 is TGTGCCAGTAGTATAGGGACTAGCACCGGGGAGCTGTTTTTT. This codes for CASSIGTSTGELFF.

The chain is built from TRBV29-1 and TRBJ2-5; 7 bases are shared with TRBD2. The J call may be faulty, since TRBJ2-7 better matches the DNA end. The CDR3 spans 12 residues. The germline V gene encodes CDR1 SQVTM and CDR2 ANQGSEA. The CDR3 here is CSVTGTKYEQYF. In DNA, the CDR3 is TGCAGCGTTACCGGGACTAAATACGAGCAGTACTTC.

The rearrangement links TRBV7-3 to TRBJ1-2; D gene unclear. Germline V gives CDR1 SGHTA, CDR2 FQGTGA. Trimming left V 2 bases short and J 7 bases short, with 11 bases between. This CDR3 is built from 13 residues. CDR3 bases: TGTGCCAGCAGCTTAGATGACTCGGTTGGCTACACCTTC. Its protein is CASSLDDSVGYTF.

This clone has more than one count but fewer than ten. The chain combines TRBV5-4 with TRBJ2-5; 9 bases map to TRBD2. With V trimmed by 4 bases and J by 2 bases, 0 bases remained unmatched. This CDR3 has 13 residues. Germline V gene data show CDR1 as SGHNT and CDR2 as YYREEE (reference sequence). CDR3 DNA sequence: TGTGCCAGCAGCGCGGGGGGGCAAGAGACCCAGTACTTC. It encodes CASSAGGQETQYF.

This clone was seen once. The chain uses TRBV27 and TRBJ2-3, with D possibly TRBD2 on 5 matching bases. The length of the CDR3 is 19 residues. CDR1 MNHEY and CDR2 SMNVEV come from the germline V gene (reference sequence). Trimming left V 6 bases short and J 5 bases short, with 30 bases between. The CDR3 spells CASSSPHAAEDASRDTQYF. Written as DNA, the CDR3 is TGTGCCAGCAGCTCGCCTCACGCGGCGGAGGATGCCTCGCGAGATACGCAGTATTTT.